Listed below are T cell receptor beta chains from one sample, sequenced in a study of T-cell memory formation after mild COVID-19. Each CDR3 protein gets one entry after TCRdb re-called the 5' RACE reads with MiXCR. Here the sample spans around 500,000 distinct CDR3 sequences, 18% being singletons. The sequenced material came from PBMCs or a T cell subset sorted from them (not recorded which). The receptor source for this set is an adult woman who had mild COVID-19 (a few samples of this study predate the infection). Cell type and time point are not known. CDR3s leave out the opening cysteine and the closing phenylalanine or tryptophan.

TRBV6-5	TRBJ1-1	ASSLGQGVRAF
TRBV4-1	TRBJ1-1	ASSQDPDRGSNTEAF
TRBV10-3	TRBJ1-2	AISESGQGSWNT
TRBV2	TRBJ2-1	ASRGAGGSYNEQF
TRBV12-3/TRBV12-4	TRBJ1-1	ASSRDEPENTEAF
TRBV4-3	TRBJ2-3	ASSRGQGALLSTDTQY
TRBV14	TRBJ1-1	ASSLDRRLNTEAF
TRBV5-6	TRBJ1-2	ASSSGGVRINANYGYT
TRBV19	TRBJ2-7	ASSNQDSMLDEQY
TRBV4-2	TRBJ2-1	ASSQDEGGSFNNEQF
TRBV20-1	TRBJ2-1	SALTGGGRYNEQF
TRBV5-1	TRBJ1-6	ASRNDRTYNSPLH
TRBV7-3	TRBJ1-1	ASSDGKGRWTEAF
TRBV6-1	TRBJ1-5	ASLRQAGGSQPQH
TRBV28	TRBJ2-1	ASSPGGTIDHYNEQF
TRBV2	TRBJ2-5	ASKASGGASETQY
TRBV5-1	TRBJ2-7	ASSPLQGAGEQY
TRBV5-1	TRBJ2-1	ASSLATTGLYNEQF
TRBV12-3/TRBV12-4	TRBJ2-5	ASSPRLETQY
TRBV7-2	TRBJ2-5	ASSFYLRLADQETQY
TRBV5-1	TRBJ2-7	ASSLGQGNYEQY
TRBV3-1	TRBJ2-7	ASSQARDLPQY
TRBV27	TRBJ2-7	ASRQSSSYEQY
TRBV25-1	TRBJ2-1	ASSGSGRSSYNEQF
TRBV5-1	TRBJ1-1	ASSFPGEGTEAF
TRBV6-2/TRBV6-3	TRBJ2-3	ASSSGLAVAQY
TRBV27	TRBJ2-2	ASSLFGAGTGELF
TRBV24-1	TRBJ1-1	ATSDPTGQNTEAF
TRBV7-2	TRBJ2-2	ASSRWVTGELF
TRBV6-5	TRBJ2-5	ASSSRWGRGETQY
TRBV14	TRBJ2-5	ASSQDPRGLEETQY
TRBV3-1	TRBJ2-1	ASSQAGTSAYNEQF
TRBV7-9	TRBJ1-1	ATDQNTEAF
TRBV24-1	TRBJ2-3	ATSDEGGGTDTQY
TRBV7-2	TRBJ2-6	ASSPHRVVGANVLT
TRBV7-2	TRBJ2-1	ASTVGQGPYNEQF